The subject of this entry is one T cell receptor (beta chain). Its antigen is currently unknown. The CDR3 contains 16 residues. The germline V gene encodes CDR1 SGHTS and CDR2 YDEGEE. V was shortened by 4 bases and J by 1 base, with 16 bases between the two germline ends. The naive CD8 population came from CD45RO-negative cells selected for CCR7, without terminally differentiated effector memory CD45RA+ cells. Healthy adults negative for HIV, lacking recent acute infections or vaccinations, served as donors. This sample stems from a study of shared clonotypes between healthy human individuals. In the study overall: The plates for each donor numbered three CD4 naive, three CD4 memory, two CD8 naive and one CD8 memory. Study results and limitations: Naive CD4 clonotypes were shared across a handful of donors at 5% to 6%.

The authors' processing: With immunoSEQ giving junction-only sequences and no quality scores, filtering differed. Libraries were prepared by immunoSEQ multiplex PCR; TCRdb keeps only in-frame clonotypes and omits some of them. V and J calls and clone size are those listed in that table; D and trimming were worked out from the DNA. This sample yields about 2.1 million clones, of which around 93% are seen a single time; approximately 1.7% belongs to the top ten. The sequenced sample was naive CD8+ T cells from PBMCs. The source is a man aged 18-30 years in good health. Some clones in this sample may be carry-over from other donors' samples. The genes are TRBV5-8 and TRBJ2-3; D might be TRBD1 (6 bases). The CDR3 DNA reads TGTGCCAGCAGCGGGGGCGGTGGCTGGGGCACAGATACGCAGTATTTT. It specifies CASSGGGGWGTDTQYF.